One sample yielded the 16 T cell receptor beta chains listed below, sequenced in a study of T-cell reconstitution after alpha-beta-depleted transplantation in children. A TCRbeta library incorporating unique molecular identifiers was prepared. TCRdb reprocessed the PCR reads via MiXCR and lists one record per CDR3 protein. Of approximately 490,000 distinct CDR3 sequences listed, about 10% are singletons. This specimen consisted of PBMCs, obtained before TCRalphabeta/CD19-depleted stem cell transplant. These receptors originate from a child under 10 years old with inherited bone marrow failure, due to receive a stem cell transplant.

This clonotype was counted at least ten times. The rearrangement uses TRBV29-1 and TRBJ2-1; D remains ambiguous. V shed 7 bases and J shed 9 bases, with 16 bases lying between them. Germline CDR1 reads SQVTM; CDR2 reads ANQGSEA. The CDR3 is 12 residues long. The CDR3 coding sequence is TGCAGCGCTGGATTGGTACTTGGTGAGCAGTTCTTC. Protein product: CSAGLVLGEQFF.

This clonotype appeared many times. The chain couples TRBV7-2 to TRBJ2-1, with 15 nucleotides matching TRBD2. From germline, CDR1 is SGHTA and CDR2 FQGNSA. CDR3 length: 16 residues. The ends lost 5 bases at V and 7 bases at J; junction bases unmatched: 6. For the CDR3, the DNA is TGTGCCAGCAGCAAGGGACTAGCGGGAGGCCAGAATGAGCAGTTCTTC. Residues: CASSKGLAGGQNEQFF.

This clonotype was seen repeatedly, ten times or more. This chain links TRBV28 with TRBJ2-1; D not resolved. The CDR3 has 16 residues. Germline V gene data show CDR1 as MDHEN and CDR2 as SYDVKM. Trimming left V 1 base short and J 2 bases short, with 12 bases between. In DNA form, the CDR3 reads TGTGCCAGCAGTTTATATATCAGTATCCCCTACAATGAGCAGTTCTTC. It encodes CASSLYISIPYNEQFF.

This clonotype came up a few times. The chain combines TRBV12-3 or TRBV12-4 with TRBJ2-7; TRBD2 agrees at 7 bases. The CDR3 length is 14 residues. The junction had 6 bases not matched to a gene; V was cut back by 5 bases and J by 2 bases. The CDR3 here is CASSEVGTTYEQYF. For the CDR3, the DNA is TGTGCCAGCAGTGAGGTGGGGACTACCTACGAGCAGTACTTC.

This chain connects TRBV11-2 to TRBJ2-5; 8 bases are a match to TRBD2. Losses at the gene ends were 1 base for V and 5 bases for J; bases not matched to a gene: 24. The germline V gene has CDR1 SGHAT and CDR2 FQNNGV. This CDR3 contains 21 residues. Written as DNA, the CDR3 is TGTGCCAGCAGCTTAGGAGCCTTGATAAGCGGGAGCGTGACCAATGATGAGACCCAGTACTTC. This translates into CASSLGALISGSVTNDETQYF.

This clonotype turned up a few times. The chain carries TRBV6-5 and TRBJ2-2; possibly TRBD1 for D (6 bases). V gave up 4 bases and J gave up 4 bases, with 16 bases separating them. This CDR3 comprises 16 residues. The germline V gene encodes CDR1 MNHEY and CDR2 SVGAGI. CDR3 sequence: CASSSPQGRGTGELFF. The DNA of the CDR3 is TGTGCCAGCAGTTCGCCTCAGGGGCGCGGCACCGGGGAGCTGTTTTTT.

The table lists this clonotype with many counts. V usage is TRBV7-9 and J usage is TRBJ1-2; the D is unclear. The CDR3 spans 17 residues. V shed 0 bases and J shed 8 bases, with 22 bases lying between them. The germline V gene encodes CDR1 SEHNR and CDR2 FQNEAQ (reference sequence). CDR3 nucleotide sequence: TGTGCCAGCAGCTTAGCTTCCTCCGGGCTCGGTGCGTGGGGCTACACCTTC. It specifies CASSLASSGLGAWGYTF.

There are many counts of this clonotype. This chain joins TRBV27 and TRBJ1-5; D gene unclear. Trimming took 4 bases from V and 2 from J, leaving 9 bases between them. Germline CDR1 is MNHEY and CDR2 is SMNVEV (reference sequence). The CDR3 spans 14 residues. The DNA of the CDR3 is TGTGCCAGCAGTTCCGGACTCCGCAATCAGCCCCAGCATTTT. Translation gives CASSSGLRNQPQHF.

This clonotype has only a few counts. The chain has TRBV7-2 and TRBJ1-2, with D maybe TRBD1 (6 bases). The CDR3 has 12 amino acids. The ends were cut back, 5 bases at V and 10 bases at J, with 14 bases in the middle. Germline V gene data show CDR1 as SGHTA and CDR2 as FQGNSA. Here the CDR3 DNA reads TGTGCCAGCAGCCCGGGACATCGAATCTACACCTTC. Translated, it gives CASSPGHRIYTF.

This rearrangement joins TRBV7-8 to TRBJ1-4, with 11 bases that match TRBD1. CDR3 length: 15 amino acids. Trimming cost V 3 bases and J 7 bases; bases outside gene matches: 4. Per germline, CDR1 SGHVS and CDR2 FQNEAQ. CDR3 bases: TGTGCCAGCAGCTTCACCGGGACAGGGGGTGAAAAACTGTTTTTT. Protein: CASSFTGTGGEKLFF.

This clonotype was counted many times. V gene TRBV5-1 combines with J gene TRBJ2-5; 11 bases match TRBD1. The V segment lost 5 bases and the J segment 5 bases; nucleotides outside the gene matches: 5. This CDR3 spans 14 amino acids. Germline CDR1 is SGHRS and CDR2 is YFSETQ. CDR3 loop: CASSTGQGVETQYF. CDR3 nucleotide sequence: TGCGCCAGCAGTACGGGACAGGGGGTGGAGACCCAGTACTTC.

This clonotype was observed a few times. The chain couples TRBV4-3 to TRBJ2-1; 8 bases map to TRBD1. CDR3 length: 16 residues. Looked up from germline, CDR1 is LGHNA and CDR2 is YSLEER. V lost 3 bases, J lost 7 bases, and 11 bases stayed unmatched. As DNA, the CDR3 is TGCGCCAGCAGCCAGGGCGGGCAGGGGGCGCTTAATGAGCAGTTCTTC. Amino acid sequence: CASSQGGQGALNEQFF.

There are many counts of this clonotype. The chain recombines TRBV27 with TRBJ2-1, with a possible D match to TRBD1 (6 bases). This CDR3 contains 13 residues. Between the trimmed V and J ends, which lost 5 bases and 9 bases, there was a span of 14 bases. The germline gives CDR1 MNHEY, CDR2 SMNVEV (reference sequence). This CDR3 is CASSNRVWGEQFF. DNA for the CDR3: TGTGCCAGCAGTAACAGGGTCTGGGGTGAGCAGTTCTTC.

Of note for this clonotype: A read error may produce the germline difference seen at one junction end. The chain recombines TRBV28 with TRBJ2-2; D may be TRBD2 (5 bases). There are 17 residues in the CDR3. Germline values: CDR1 MDHEN, CDR2 SYDVKM. For the CDR3, the DNA is TGTGCCAGCAGTCCCGATCTGAGAAGATTGAACACCGGGGATCTGTTTTTT. Its protein product is CASSPDLRRLNTGDLFF.

This clonotype was seen only a few times. The CDR3: CASRDGLAVNTGELFF. The CDR3 nucleotides are TGTGCCAGCAGAGACGGACTAGCGGTTAACACCGGGGAGCTGTTTTTT. The chain employs TRBV14 and TRBJ2-2, with TRBD2 matching over 10 bases. Trimming removed 6 bases from V and 2 bases from J; junction bases left unmatched: 6. The CDR3 covers 16 residues. CDR1 is SGHDN, CDR2 FVKESK, per germline. The whole variable domain, remainder taken from reference TRBV14 and TRBJ2-2, is EAGVTQFPSHSVIEKGQTVTLRCDPISGHDNLYWYRRVMGKEIKFLLHFVKESKQDESGMPNNRFLAERTGGTYSTLKVQPAELEDSGVYFCASRDGLAVNTGELFFGEGSRLTVL.

This clonotype was counted at least ten times. The V and J genes are TRBV3-1 and TRBJ1-1, with D hard to call. The CDR3 has 14 residues. Germline V CDR1 and CDR2: LGHDT, YNNKEL (reference sequence). V lost 2 bases and J lost 1, with 8 bases in between. CDR3 sequence (DNA): TGTGCCAGCAGCCAAAACGAGGGGAACACTGAAGCTTTCTTT. It specifies CASSQNEGNTEAFF.